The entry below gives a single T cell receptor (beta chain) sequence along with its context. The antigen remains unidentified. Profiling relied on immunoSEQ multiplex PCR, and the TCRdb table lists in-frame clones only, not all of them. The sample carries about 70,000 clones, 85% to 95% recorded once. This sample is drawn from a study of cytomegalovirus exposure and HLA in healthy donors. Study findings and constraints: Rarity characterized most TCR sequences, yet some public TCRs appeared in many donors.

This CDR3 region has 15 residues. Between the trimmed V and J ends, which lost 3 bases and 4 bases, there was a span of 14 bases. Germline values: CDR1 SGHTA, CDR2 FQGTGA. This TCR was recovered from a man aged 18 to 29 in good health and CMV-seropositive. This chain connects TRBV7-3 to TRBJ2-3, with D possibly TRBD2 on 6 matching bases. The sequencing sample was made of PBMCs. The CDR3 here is CASSFGGGSADTQYF. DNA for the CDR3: TGTGCCAGCAGCTTTGGGGGAGGTTCTGCAGATACGCAGTATTTT.